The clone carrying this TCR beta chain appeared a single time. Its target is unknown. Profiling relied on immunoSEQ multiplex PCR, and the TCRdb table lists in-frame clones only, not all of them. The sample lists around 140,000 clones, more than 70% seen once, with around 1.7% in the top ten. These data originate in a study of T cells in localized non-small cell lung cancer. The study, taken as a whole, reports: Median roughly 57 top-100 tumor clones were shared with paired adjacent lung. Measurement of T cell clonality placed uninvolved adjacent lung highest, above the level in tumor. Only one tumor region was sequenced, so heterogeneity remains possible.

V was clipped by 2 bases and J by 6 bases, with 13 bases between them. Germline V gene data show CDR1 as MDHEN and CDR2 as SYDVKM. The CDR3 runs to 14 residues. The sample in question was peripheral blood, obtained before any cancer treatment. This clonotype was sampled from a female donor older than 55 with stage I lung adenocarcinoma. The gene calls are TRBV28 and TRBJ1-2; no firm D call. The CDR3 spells CASSLDLTPDGYTF. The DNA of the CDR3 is TGTGCCAGCAGTTTAGACCTAACGCCCGATGGCTACACCTTC.